A selection of T cell receptor beta chains follows, all from one sample in a study of CD8 T cells in Susac syndrome. Via MiXCR, TCRdb re-called the immunoSEQ multiplex PCR reads, giving one row per CDR3 protein. The table has 150,000 to 200,000 distinct CDR3 sequences, about 96% seen once. The specimen sequenced was CD4+ T cells from PBMCs. Receptor source: a human donor with multiple sclerosis. The CDR3 runs from the conserved cysteine through the conserved F or W. The order of the fields is V gene, J gene, CDR3 protein.

v_call: TRBV7-9; j_call: TRBJ1-3; cdr3_aa: CASSDSGGTIYF
v_call: TRBV14; j_call: TRBJ2-5; cdr3_aa: CASSQETSGRETQYF
v_call: TRBV10-3; j_call: TRBJ1-4; cdr3_aa: CASNRGDEKLFF
v_call: TRBV5-1; j_call: TRBJ2-1; cdr3_aa: CASSSVTGQGDNEQFF
v_call: TRBV20-1; j_call: TRBJ2-3; cdr3_aa: CSAVNFVGGDTQYF
v_call: TRBV6-5; j_call: TRBJ2-1; cdr3_aa: CASSYGGLSYNEQFF
v_call: TRBV20-1; j_call: TRBJ2-7; cdr3_aa: CSARGTSGNYEQYF
v_call: TRBV27; j_call: TRBJ2-7; cdr3_aa: CASSRLPGNSYEQYF
v_call: TRBV25-1; j_call: TRBJ1-4; cdr3_aa: CASSEVSGATNEKLFF
v_call: TRBV18; j_call: TRBJ1-5; cdr3_aa: CASSPGQGRQPQHF
v_call: TRBV20-1; j_call: TRBJ2-7; cdr3_aa: CSARTTDEQYF
v_call: TRBV29-1; j_call: TRBJ1-3; cdr3_aa: CSARDRYSGNTIYF
v_call: TRBV4-1; j_call: TRBJ1-5; cdr3_aa: CASSQDPTGNQPQHF
v_call: TRBV24-1; j_call: TRBJ2-3; cdr3_aa: CATSGQGNTDTQYF
v_call: TRBV12-3/TRBV12-4; j_call: TRBJ2-3; cdr3_aa: CASRTTWTSTDTQYF
v_call: TRBV7-9; j_call: TRBJ2-7; cdr3_aa: CASKDRETYEQYF
v_call: TRBV7-9; j_call: TRBJ2-7; cdr3_aa: CASSLERAGEQYF
v_call: TRBV9; j_call: TRBJ1-4; cdr3_aa: CASSVGRNEKLFF
v_call: TRBV30; j_call: TRBJ2-2; cdr3_aa: CAWNGAVGRPTGELFF
v_call: TRBV2; j_call: TRBJ2-1; cdr3_aa: CASRADRSSYNEQFF